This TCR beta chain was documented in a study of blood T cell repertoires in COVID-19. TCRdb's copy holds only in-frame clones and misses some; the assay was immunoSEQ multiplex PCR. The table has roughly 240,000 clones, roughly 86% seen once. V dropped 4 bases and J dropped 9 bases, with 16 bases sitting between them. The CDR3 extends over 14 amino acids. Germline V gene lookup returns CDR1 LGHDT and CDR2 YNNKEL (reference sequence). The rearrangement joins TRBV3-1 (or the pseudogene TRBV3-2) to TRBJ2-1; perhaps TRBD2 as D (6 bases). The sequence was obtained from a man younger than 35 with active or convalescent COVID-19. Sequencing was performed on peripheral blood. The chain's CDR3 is CASSRRLVGGEQFF. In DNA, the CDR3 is TGTGCCAGCAGCCGTCGACTAGTAGGCGGTGAGCAGTTCTTC.